The sequence of this T cell receptor beta chain was determined in a study of graft-versus-host responses after intestinal transplantation. Sequencing was performed with immunoSEQ multiplex PCR; in TCRdb, only in-frame clones are kept and a portion is missing. The table lists 15,000 to 18,000 clones, over 70% of them singletons. This clone has only one observation. Antigen specificity is unknown. Intraepithelial lymphocytes and lamina propria lymphocytes were released through processing of graft tissue. The study's findings and limits: Circulating GvH clone levels at their peak were associated with HvG declines (early post-transplant). The authors found GvH clones in recipient marrow, some appearing first in ileum or blood.

Germline values: CDR1 KGHSH, CDR2 LQKENI. This CDR3 is built from 11 residues. V lost 3 bases to trimming and J lost 6 bases, with 6 bases between them. The specimen comprised ileum tissue, sampled 14 days after transplant. The receptor was derived from a human patient who received an intestinal transplant, so some T cells may come from the graft donor. The genes are TRBV18 and TRBJ2-7; no definite D call. The CDR3 coding sequence is TGTGCCAGCTCACCCGGGCCCGAGCAGTACTTC. This codes for CASSPGPEQYF.